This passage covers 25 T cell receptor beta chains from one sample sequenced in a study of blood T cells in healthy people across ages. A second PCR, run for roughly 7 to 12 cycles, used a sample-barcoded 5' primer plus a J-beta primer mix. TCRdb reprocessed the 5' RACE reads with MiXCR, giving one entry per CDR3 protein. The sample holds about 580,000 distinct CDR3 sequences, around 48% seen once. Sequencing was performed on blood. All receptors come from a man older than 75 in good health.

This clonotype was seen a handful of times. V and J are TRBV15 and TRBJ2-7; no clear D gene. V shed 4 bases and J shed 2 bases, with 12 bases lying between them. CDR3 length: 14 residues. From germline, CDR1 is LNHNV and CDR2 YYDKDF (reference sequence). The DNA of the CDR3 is TGTGCCACCAGCATTATGACTCCTCCCTACGAGCAGTACTTC. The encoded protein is CATSIMTPPYEQYF.

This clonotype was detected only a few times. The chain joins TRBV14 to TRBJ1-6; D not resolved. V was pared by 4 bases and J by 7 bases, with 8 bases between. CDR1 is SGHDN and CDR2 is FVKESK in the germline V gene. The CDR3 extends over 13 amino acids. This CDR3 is CASSPSGNSPLHF. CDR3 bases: TGTGCCAGCAGCCCCTCCGGGAATTCACCCCTCCACTTT.

CDR3: CASSQAQGYWYGQYF. In nucleotides, the CDR3 is TGCGCCAGCAGCCAAGCGCAGGGGTATTGGTACGGGCAGTACTTC. The genes are TRBV4-3 and TRBJ2-5; tentative D call: TRBD1 (6 bases). Germline values: CDR1 LGHNA, CDR2 YSLEER. The CDR3 loop spans 15 amino acids. V gave up 1 base and J gave up 11 bases, with 20 bases separating them.

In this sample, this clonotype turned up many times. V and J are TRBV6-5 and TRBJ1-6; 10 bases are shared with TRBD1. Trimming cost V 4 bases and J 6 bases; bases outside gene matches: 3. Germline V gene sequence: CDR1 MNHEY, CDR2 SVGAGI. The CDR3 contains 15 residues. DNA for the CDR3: TGTGCCAGCAGTTCGGGGGACAGGGGTAATTCACCCCTCCACTTT. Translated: CASSSGDRGNSPLHF.

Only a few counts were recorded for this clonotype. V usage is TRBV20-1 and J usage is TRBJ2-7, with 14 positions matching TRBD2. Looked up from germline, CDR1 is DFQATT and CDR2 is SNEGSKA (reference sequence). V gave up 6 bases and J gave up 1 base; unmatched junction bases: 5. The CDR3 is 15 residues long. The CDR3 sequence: CSAGLAGVISYEQYF. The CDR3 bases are TGCAGTGCGGGACTAGCGGGAGTCATATCCTACGAGCAGTACTTC.

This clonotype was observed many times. The CDR3 sequence: CASSYSLQGGTDTQYF. The CDR3 DNA follows: TGTGCCAGCAGTTACTCGCTGCAGGGGGGGACAGATACGCAGTATTTT. V usage is TRBV6-6 and J usage is TRBJ2-3; D possibly uses TRBD1 or TRBD2 (7 bases each). Germline V gene lookup returns CDR1 MNHNY and CDR2 SVGAGI (reference sequence). CDR3 length equals 16 residues. Deletions cut 0 bases from V and 3 bases from J, with 13 bases between.

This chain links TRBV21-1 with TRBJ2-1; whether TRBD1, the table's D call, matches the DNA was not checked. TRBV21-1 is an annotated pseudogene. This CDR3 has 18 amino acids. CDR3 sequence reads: CASSPPSSWGPHYNEQFF. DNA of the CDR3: TGTGCCAGCAGCCCCCCCTCGAGTTGGGGACCCCACTACAATGAGCAGTTCTTC.

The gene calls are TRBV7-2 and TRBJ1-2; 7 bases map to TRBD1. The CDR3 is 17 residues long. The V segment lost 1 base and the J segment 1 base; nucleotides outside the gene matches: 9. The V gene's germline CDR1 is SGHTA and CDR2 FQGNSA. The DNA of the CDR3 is TGTGCCAGCAGCTTAGGTATCGGGACAGTATATAACTATGGCTACACCTTC. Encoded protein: CASSLGIGTVYNYGYTF.

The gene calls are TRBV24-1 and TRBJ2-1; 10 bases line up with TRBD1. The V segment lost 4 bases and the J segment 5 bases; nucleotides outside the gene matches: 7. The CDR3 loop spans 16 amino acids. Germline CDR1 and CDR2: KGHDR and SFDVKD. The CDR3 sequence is CATSDNDRGLNNEQFF. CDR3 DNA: TGTGCCACCAGTGACAATGACAGGGGGCTGAACAATGAGCAGTTCTTC.

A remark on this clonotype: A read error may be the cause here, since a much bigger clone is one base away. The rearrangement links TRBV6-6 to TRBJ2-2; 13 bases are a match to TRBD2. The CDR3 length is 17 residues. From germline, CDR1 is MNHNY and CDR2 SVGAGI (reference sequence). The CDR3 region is CASSYSGLAGRVGVLFF. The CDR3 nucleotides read TGTGCCAGCAGTTACTCGGGACTAGCGGGAAGGGTCGGGGTGCTGTTTTTT.

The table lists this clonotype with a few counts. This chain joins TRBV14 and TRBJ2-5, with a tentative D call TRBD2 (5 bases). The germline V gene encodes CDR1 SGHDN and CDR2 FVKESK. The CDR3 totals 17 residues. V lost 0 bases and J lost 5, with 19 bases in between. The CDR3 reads CASSQDLGGPRRETQYF. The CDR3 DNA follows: TGTGCCAGCAGCCAAGATTTAGGCGGGCCCAGGCGGGAGACCCAGTACTTC.

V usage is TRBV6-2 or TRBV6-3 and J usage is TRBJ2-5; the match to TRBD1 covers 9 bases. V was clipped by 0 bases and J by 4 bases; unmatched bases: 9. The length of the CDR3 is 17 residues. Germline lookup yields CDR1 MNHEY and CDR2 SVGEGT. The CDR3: CASSYSVDRGVGETQYF. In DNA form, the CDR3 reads TGTGCCAGCAGTTACTCGGTGGACAGGGGAGTAGGAGAGACCCAGTACTTC.

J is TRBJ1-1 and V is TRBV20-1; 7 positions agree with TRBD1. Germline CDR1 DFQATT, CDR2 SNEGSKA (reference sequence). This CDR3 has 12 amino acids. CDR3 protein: CGEHRGNTEAFF. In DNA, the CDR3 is TGCGGGGAGCACAGGGGGAACACTGAAGCTTTCTTT.

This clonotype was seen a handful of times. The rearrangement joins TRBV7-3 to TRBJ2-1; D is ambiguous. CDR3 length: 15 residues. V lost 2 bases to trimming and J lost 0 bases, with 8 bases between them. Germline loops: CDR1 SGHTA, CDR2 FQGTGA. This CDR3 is CASSLSASSYNEQFF. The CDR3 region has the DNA TGTGCCAGCAGCTTATCGGCAAGCTCCTACAATGAGCAGTTCTTC.

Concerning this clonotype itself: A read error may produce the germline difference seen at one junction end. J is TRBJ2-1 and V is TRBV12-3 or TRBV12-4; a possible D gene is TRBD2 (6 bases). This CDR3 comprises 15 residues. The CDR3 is CTSGGERGIYNEQFF. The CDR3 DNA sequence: TGTACCAGCGGTGGGGAACGGGGGATCTACAATGAGCAGTTCTTC.

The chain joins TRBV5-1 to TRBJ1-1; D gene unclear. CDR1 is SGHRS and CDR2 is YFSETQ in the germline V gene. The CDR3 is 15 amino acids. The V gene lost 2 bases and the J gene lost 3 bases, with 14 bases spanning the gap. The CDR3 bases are TGCGCCAGCAGCTTAATGGGGAGTGAGGACACTGAAGCTTTCTTT. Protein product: CASSLMGSEDTEAFF.

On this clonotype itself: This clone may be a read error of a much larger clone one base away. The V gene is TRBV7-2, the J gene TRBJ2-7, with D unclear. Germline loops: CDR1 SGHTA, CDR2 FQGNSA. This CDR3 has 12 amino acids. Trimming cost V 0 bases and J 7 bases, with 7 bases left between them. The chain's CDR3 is CASSLAANEQYF. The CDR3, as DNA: TGTGCCAGCAGCTTAGCGGCGAATGAGCAGTACTTC.

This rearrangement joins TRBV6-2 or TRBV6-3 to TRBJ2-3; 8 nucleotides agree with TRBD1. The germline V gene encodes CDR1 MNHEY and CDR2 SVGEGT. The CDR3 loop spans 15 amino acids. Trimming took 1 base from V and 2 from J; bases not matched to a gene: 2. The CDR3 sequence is CASSYWTGNTDTQYF. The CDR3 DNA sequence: TGTGCCAGCAGTTACTGGACAGGGAACACAGATACGCAGTATTTT.

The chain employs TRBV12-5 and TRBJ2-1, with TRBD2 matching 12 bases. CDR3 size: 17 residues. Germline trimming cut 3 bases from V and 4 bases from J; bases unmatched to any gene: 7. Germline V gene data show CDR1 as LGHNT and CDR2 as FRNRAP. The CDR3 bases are TGTGCTAGTGGTTTCCTCTCGACTAGCGGGGGTTACAATGAGCAGTTCTTC. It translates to CASGFLSTSGGYNEQFF.

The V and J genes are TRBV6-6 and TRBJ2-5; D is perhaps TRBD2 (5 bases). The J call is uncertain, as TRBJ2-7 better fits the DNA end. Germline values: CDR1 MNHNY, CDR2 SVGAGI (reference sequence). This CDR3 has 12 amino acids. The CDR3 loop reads CAGGTGTYEQYF. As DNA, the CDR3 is TGTGCCGGCGGCACGGGAACCTACGAGCAGTACTTC.

In DNA form, the CDR3 reads TGCGCCAGCAGCTCAGGGACAGGTCGGGTGGACTACACCCCCTACGAGCAGTACTTC. It specifies CASSSGTGRVDYTPYEQYF. The chain couples TRBV4-3 to TRBJ2-7; TRBD1 agrees at 8 bases. CDR1 is LGHNA, CDR2 YSLEER, per germline. This CDR3 region has 19 residues. V shed 5 bases and J 2 bases; nucleotides not matched to a gene: 20.

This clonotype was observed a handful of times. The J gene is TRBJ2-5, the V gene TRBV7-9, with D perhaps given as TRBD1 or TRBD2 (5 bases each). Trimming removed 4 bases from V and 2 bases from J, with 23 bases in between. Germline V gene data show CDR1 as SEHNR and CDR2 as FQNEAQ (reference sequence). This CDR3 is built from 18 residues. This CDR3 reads CASSWRFARRDQQETQYF. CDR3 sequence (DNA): TGTGCCAGCAGCTGGAGGTTTGCACGCCGGGACCAACAAGAGACCCAGTACTTC.

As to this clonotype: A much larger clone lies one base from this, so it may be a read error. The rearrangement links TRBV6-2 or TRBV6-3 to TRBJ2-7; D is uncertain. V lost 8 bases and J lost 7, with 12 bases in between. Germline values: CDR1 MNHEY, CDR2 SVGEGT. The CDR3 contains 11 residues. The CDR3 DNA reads TGTGCCAGCGGGTCCTTCAATGAGCAGTACTTC. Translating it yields CASGSFNEQYF.

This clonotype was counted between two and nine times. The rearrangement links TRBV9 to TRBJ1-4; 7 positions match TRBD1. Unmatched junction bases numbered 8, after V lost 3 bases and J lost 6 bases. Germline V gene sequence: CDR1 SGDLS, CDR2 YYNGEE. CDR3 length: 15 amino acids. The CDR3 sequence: CASSARQGEDEKLFF. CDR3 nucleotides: TGTGCCAGCAGCGCCCGACAGGGCGAGGATGAAAAACTGTTTTTT.

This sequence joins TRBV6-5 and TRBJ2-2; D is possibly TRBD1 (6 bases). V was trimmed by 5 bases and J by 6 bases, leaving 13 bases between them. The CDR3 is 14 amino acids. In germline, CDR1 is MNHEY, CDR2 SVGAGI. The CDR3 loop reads CASSRDTTAGELFF. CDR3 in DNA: TGTGCCAGCAGTCGGGACACTACGGCCGGGGAGCTGTTTTTT.